This entry describes one T cell receptor (beta chain). Its specific antigen is unknown. No base-level quality is on record; no much larger clone is a single base apart. The sample is drawn from a study of OX40 agonist ivuxolimab in advanced cancers. For the wider study: Ivuxolimab was a fully human IgG2 agonistic monoclonal antibody targeting the costimulatory receptor OX40 (CD134). A male proportion of roughly 80% and a mean age of 60 years, ranging from roughly 23 to 80, were recorded for the dose-escalation cohort. Intravenous ivuxolimab was administered to patients every 2 weeks at six dose levels: 0.01, 0.1, 0.3, 1.5, 3 and 10 mg/kg. The paper reports the monotherapy dose-escalation portion (N ≈ 50 patients) of the phase I ivuxolimab trial. The purpose of peripheral TCRbeta sequencing was to test whether ivuxolimab changed TCR sequence diversity and led to clonal T-cell expansion. Patients were allowed to have had prior anti-PD-1, anti-PD-L1 or anti-CTLA-4 therapy, and 40% of the dose-escalation patients had been treated with checkpoint inhibitors. Of the 52 patients in dose escalation, 19 had hepatocellular carcinoma, some 15 had melanoma, 9 had renal cell carcinoma and 9 had head and neck cancer. Partial responses occurred in three dose-escalation patients, of whom one had hepatocellular carcinoma and two had cutaneous melanoma. The paper's findings and limits, for the study overall: Antigen specificity was not determined for the clonally expanded peripheral T cells. In the 0.1-3.0 mg/kg groups, partial responders were among the patients with the lowest normalized peripheral clonal expansion, particularly in CD8+ T cells. At doses from 0.1 to 3.0 mg/kg, clonal expansion was seen in both CD4+ and CD8+ blood T cells between baseline and week 6. Low levels of normalized T-cell clonal expansion were also seen in some patients who did not respond. After ivuxolimab, CD8+ T cells had more expanded clones than CD4+ T cells on average.

The trial excluded patients who had a history of autoimmune disease or who were on systemic immunosuppression. Peripheral blood for TCR sequencing was collected from all dose cohorts at baseline, on cycle 4 day 1, and on cycle 7 day 1. Samples came from an open-label, multicenter, first-in-human phase I dose-escalation trial of ivuxolimab. The trial enrolled adults with locally advanced or metastatic head and neck squamous cell, hepatocellular, melanoma or renal cell carcinoma. Before TCR sequencing, CD4+ T cells and CD8+ T cells from peripheral blood were sorted into separate populations. Genomic DNA was extracted from sorted cells for sequencing of the TCRbeta CDR3 region. The immunoSEQ Assay was used to sequence the TCRbeta CDR3 regions. TCRdb mirrors the immuneACCESS table, restricted to in-frame sequences. Some clones are absent from its copies; in checked studies, under half trace to an unresolved V gene, and the reason for the others is unknown. The sample table shows 40,000 to 45,000 clones, and roughly 80% are seen once. The ten biggest clones cover about 9.4% of the sample.

CDR3 length: 13 amino acids, cysteine to phenylalanine. The CDR3 DNA has 39 bases and is translated from base 1. V lost 3 bases and J lost 6 bases; the stretch between them is 11 bases long. Via the germline V gene, CDR1 is KGHSH and CDR2 LQKENI. The origin of this receptor is an adult with an advanced solid tumor such as melanoma, head and neck, liver or kidney cancer. Here the sequenced sample was CD4+ or CD8+ T cells sorted from blood, taken in a trial of the OX40 agonist ivuxolimab. The rearrangement combines TRBV18 with TRBJ1-1, with the D gene not clear enough to name. Here the CDR3 is given as CASSPQPPAEAFF. The DNA reads TGTGCCAGCTCACCTCAGCCCCCTGCTGAAGCTTTCTTT.